This T cell receptor (beta chain) was captured by sequencing in a study of shared clonotypes between healthy human individuals. Whole-study findings and limits: Blood alone was sampled, and tissue repertoires likely differ.

Details on this clone: What it binds is not known.

The assay was run at deep level. Measured with immunoSEQ multiplex PCR; TCRdb has only the in-frame clones, and not every one. This table holds about 1 million clones, 65% to 75% found once. Germline V lookup: CDR1 GTSNPN, CDR2 SVGIG (reference sequence). V was shortened by 2 bases and J by 8 bases, with 12 bases between the two germline ends. The CDR3 sequence is 12 residues long. Specimen: memory CD4+ T cells sorted from blood. As to subset: CD45RA-negative fraction. The source is a man younger than 35 in good health. This chain uses TRBV30 with TRBJ1-2, with D possibly TRBD1 on 5 matching bases. This CDR3 is CAWSRGAEGYTF. The CDR3 DNA reads as TGTGCCTGGAGTCGAGGGGCGGAGGGCTACACCTTC.